The rows below give T cell receptor beta chains drawn from one sample of a study of blood T cells in healthy people across ages. Via MiXCR, TCRdb re-called the 5' RACE reads, giving one row per CDR3 protein. The sample holds some 1.7 million distinct CDR3 sequences, roughly 28% seen once. The specimen was blood. These receptors were obtained from a woman aged 30 to 39 in good health. Each CDR3 is given with its conserved first and last residue. D genes are given only for firm matches. The size entry is marked missing in some rows and otherwise reads once, few, many or a size class.

clone size: .
J gene: TRBJ2-5
D gene: .
V gene: TRBV5-1
CDR3 length: 15
CDR3 protein: CASSLEGGPQKTQYF
CDR3 DNA: TGCGCCAGCAGCTTGGAGGGGGGACCTCAAAAGACCCAGTACTTC

clone size: many
J gene: TRBJ2-3
D gene: TRBD2
V gene: TRBV29-1
CDR3 length: 17
CDR3 protein: CSVVGIKTSGVADTQYF
CDR3 DNA: TGCAGCGTTGTGGGGATCAAGACTAGCGGGGTGGCAGATACGCAGTATTTT

clone size: .
J gene: TRBJ2-3
D gene: .
V gene: TRBV24-1
CDR3 length: 17
CDR3 protein: CATSDLIGTLPPNTQYF
CDR3 DNA: TGTGCCACCAGTGATTTGATAGGGACTTTACCCCCTAATACGCAGTATTTT

clone size: .
J gene: TRBJ2-1
D gene: TRBD2
V gene: TRBV12-3/TRBV12-4
CDR3 length: 15
CDR3 protein: CASSMGAGVHNEQFF
CDR3 DNA: TGTGCCAGCAGTATGGGAGCGGGAGTGCACAATGAGCAGTTCTTC

clone size: .
J gene: TRBJ2-6
D gene: TRBD1
V gene: TRBV11-2
CDR3 length: 18
CDR3 protein: CASRLRTGGMTGANVLTF
CDR3 DNA: TGTGCCAGCAGGCTGAGGACAGGGGGCATGACTGGGGCCAACGTCCTGACTTTC

clone size: .
J gene: TRBJ2-7
D gene: .
V gene: TRBV10-2
CDR3 length: 14
CDR3 protein: CASSDGAKFYEQYF
CDR3 DNA: TGCGCCAGCAGTGACGGGGCCAAATTCTACGAGCAGTACTTC

clone size: once
J gene: TRBJ2-1
D gene: .
V gene: TRBV6-1
CDR3 length: 17
CDR3 protein: CASAGAWGRGSYNEQFF
CDR3 DNA: TGTGCCAGCGCTGGAGCGTGGGGTAGAGGCTCCTACAATGAGCAGTTCTTC

clone size: .
J gene: TRBJ2-3
D gene: TRBD1
V gene: TRBV29-1
CDR3 length: 16
CDR3 protein: CSVLRQGARRPDTQYF
CDR3 DNA: TGCAGCGTTCTGAGACAGGGGGCCAGAAGACCAGATACGCAGTATTTT

clone size: few
J gene: TRBJ2-1
D gene: .
V gene: TRBV29-1
CDR3 length: 12
CDR3 protein: CSGRRYDNEQFF
CDR3 DNA: TGCAGCGGGCGTAGGTACGACAATGAGCAGTTCTTC

clone size: .
J gene: TRBJ2-3
D gene: .
V gene: TRBV24-1
CDR3 length: 13
CDR3 protein: CATSENSADTQYF
CDR3 DNA: TGTGCCACCAGTGAGAATAGCGCAGATACGCAGTATTTT

clone size: few
J gene: TRBJ1-4
D gene: .
V gene: TRBV7-9
CDR3 length: 12
CDR3 protein: CASSLGRSGLFF
CDR3 DNA: TGTGCCAGCAGCTTAGGGCGATCGGGGTTGTTTTTT

clone size: many
J gene: TRBJ2-1
D gene: TRBD2
V gene: TRBV20-1
CDR3 length: 15
CDR3 protein: CSASQGLAGNNEQFF
CDR3 DNA: TGCAGTGCTAGCCAGGGACTAGCGGGAAACAATGAGCAGTTCTTC

clone size: .
J gene: TRBJ2-7
D gene: .
V gene: TRBV5-1
CDR3 length: 13
CDR3 protein: CASSERSSYEQYF
CDR3 DNA: TGCGCCAGCAGTGAGCGGAGCTCCTACGAGCAGTACTTC

clone size: .
J gene: TRBJ1-1
D gene: TRBD1
V gene: TRBV3-1
CDR3 length: 15
CDR3 protein: CASTRQGTASTEAFF
CDR3 DNA: TGTGCCAGCACCCGACAGGGTACCGCGAGCACTGAAGCTTTCTTT

clone size: .
J gene: TRBJ2-7
D gene: TRBD2
V gene: TRBV7-2
CDR3 length: 16
CDR3 protein: CASSLATSGRAYEQYF
CDR3 DNA: TGTGCCAGCAGCTTAGCGACTAGCGGGAGGGCTTACGAGCAGTACTTC

clone size: .
J gene: TRBJ1-5
D gene: .
V gene: TRBV25-1
CDR3 length: 18
CDR3 protein: CASSPGFGIIGVHQPQHF
CDR3 DNA: TGTGCCAGCAGTCCTGGTTTTGGAATAATCGGGGTCCATCAGCCCCAGCATTTT

clone size: .
J gene: TRBJ2-1
D gene: .
V gene: TRBV20-1
CDR3 length: 11
CDR3 protein: CSARQLGEQFF
CDR3 DNA: TGCAGTGCTCGGCAGCTAGGTGAGCAGTTCTTC

clone size: few
J gene: TRBJ2-7
D gene: TRBD1
V gene: TRBV7-6
CDR3 length: 15
CDR3 protein: CASSLFGTGVGEQYF
CDR3 DNA: TGTGCCAGCAGCTTATTTGGGACAGGGGTTGGCGAGCAGTACTTC

clone size: .
J gene: TRBJ1-6
D gene: .
V gene: TRBV9
CDR3 length: 14
CDR3 protein: CASSETQLDSPLHF
CDR3 DNA: TGTGCCAGCAGCGAGACCCAGCTCGATTCACCCCTCCACTTT

clone size: few
J gene: TRBJ1-5
D gene: .
V gene: TRBV7-9
CDR3 length: 15
CDR3 protein: CASSPVQGGYQPQHF
CDR3 DNA: TGTGCCAGCAGCCCTGTCCAGGGAGGGTATCAGCCCCAGCATTTT

clone size: .
J gene: TRBJ2-3
D gene: TRBD2
V gene: TRBV7-3
CDR3 length: 16
CDR3 protein: CASSSSSGGARDTQYF
CDR3 DNA: TGTGCCAGCAGCTCCTCTAGCGGGGGGGCCCGAGATACGCAGTATTTT

clone size: many
J gene: TRBJ2-5
D gene: TRBD1
V gene: TRBV27
CDR3 length: 16
CDR3 protein: CASSSPSGQGRETQYF
CDR3 DNA: TGTGCCAGCAGTTCCCCGTCGGGACAGGGGAGGGAGACCCAGTACTTC

clone size: few
J gene: TRBJ2-7
D gene: .
V gene: TRBV5-1
CDR3 length: 14
CDR3 protein: CASSLQGDDYEQYF
CDR3 DNA: TGCGCCAGCAGCTTACAGGGAGACGACTACGAGCAGTACTTC

clone size: .
J gene: TRBJ2-7
D gene: .
V gene: TRBV25-1
CDR3 length: 14
CDR3 protein: CASSGRDFPYEQYF
CDR3 DNA: TGTGCCAGCAGTGGACGGGACTTCCCCTACGAGCAGTACTTC

clone size: .
J gene: TRBJ2-6
D gene: .
V gene: TRBV7-2
CDR3 length: 14
CDR3 protein: CASSGNPGANVLTF
CDR3 DNA: TGTGCCAGCAGCGGAAATCCCGGGGCCAACGTCCTGACTTTC

clone size: .
J gene: TRBJ2-1
D gene: .
V gene: TRBV19
CDR3 length: 12
CDR3 protein: CASSAGTPMQFF
CDR3 DNA: TGTGCCAGTTCCGCCGGGACCCCCATGCAGTTCTTC

clone size: .
J gene: TRBJ2-2
D gene: TRBD1
V gene: TRBV5-1
CDR3 length: 14
CDR3 protein: CASRSGQRTGEPFF
CDR3 DNA: TGCGCCAGTAGGTCGGGACAGCGGACCGGGGAGCCGTTTTTT

clone size: .
J gene: TRBJ2-1
D gene: .
V gene: TRBV27
CDR3 length: 15
CDR3 protein: CATEVVPPYYNEQFF
CDR3 DNA: TGTGCCACTGAAGTAGTACCTCCGTATTACAATGAGCAGTTCTTC

clone size: .
J gene: TRBJ2-3
D gene: .
V gene: TRBV12-3/TRBV12-4
CDR3 length: 12
CDR3 protein: CASSLKRDTQYF
CDR3 DNA: TGTGCCAGCAGTTTAAAGAGGGATACGCAGTATTTT

clone size: .
J gene: TRBJ2-1
D gene: TRBD1
V gene: TRBV12-3/TRBV12-4
CDR3 length: 13
CDR3 protein: CASRQTGGNEQFF
CDR3 DNA: TGTGCCAGCAGGCAGACAGGGGGAAATGAGCAGTTCTTC

clone size: few
J gene: TRBJ2-1
D gene: .
V gene: TRBV20-1
CDR3 length: 16
CDR3 protein: CSARSRRASPRNEQFF
CDR3 DNA: TGCAGTGCTAGATCAAGGAGGGCCTCTCCCAGAAATGAGCAGTTCTTC

clone size: .
J gene: TRBJ1-4
D gene: .
V gene: TRBV20-1
CDR3 length: 14
CDR3 protein: CSARRPGGGEKLFF
CDR3 DNA: TGCAGTGCTAGAAGACCAGGAGGCGGAGAAAAACTGTTTTTT